Below, 24 T cell receptor beta chains from the same sample are listed, as sequenced in a study of neurological immune-mediated disorders. TCRdb called the 5' RACE reads again in MiXCR, with one record for every CDR3 protein. This repertoire shows around 130,000 distinct CDR3 sequences, 3.2% found once; its top ten account for 1% to 1.5%. Sequenced sample: PBMCs. These receptors were collected from a young woman with multiple sclerosis.

Many counts were recorded for this clonotype. The chain uses TRBV7-2 and TRBJ2-5, with TRBD1 as a possible D gene (6 bases). The germline CDR1 and CDR2 sequences are SGHTA and FQGNSA. The V end was cut by 3 bases, the J end by 0 bases, with 14 bases between. The CDR3 spans 16 residues. CDR3 in DNA: TGTGCCAGCAGCTTTAGGTCAGGGGTATACCAAGAGACCCAGTACTTC. Protein product: CASSFRSGVYQETQYF.

Ten or more counts support this clonotype. The chain carries TRBV19 and TRBJ2-3; TRBD2 matches at 7 bases. CDR3 size: 16 residues. Trimming cost V 7 bases and J 4 bases; bases outside gene matches: 14. Germline V lookup: CDR1 LNHDA, CDR2 SQIVND (reference sequence). CDR3 sequence: CASTQTGGTQPDTQYF. The DNA for the CDR3 is TGTGCCAGTACTCAAACGGGGGGAACGCAACCAGATACGCAGTATTTT.

The sample holds many counts of this clonotype. The chain carries TRBV5-1 and TRBJ1-2; D not certain. V dropped 4 bases and J dropped 5 bases, with 9 bases sitting between them. Looked up from germline, CDR1 is SGHRS and CDR2 is YFSETQ. CDR3 size: 12 residues. For the CDR3, the DNA is TGCGCCAGCAGCCCTCGCGAATATGGCTACACCTTC. Encoded protein: CASSPREYGYTF.

This clonotype was picked up many times. The rearrangement joins TRBV20-1 to TRBJ1-5; D is undetermined. Germline values: CDR1 DFQATT, CDR2 SNEGSKA (reference sequence). The CDR3 has 12 amino acids. V was trimmed by 3 bases and J by 2 bases, leaving 5 bases between them. CDR3 in DNA: TGCAGTGCTAGGGACGGCAATCAGCCCCAGCATTTT. Translated, it gives CSARDGNQPQHF.

This clonotype was counted at least ten times. V and J are TRBV14 and TRBJ2-5, with D perhaps matching TRBD1 (5 bases). The ends were cut back, 1 base at V and 4 bases at J, with 7 bases in the middle. The length of the CDR3 is 13 residues. CDR1 is SGHDN, CDR2 FVKESK, per germline. Written as DNA, the CDR3 is TGTGCCAGCAGCCAAGTAAGGGGAGAGACCCAGTACTTC. Translated: CASSQVRGETQYF.

The sample holds many counts of this clonotype. The chain employs TRBV5-1 and TRBJ1-1, with D perhaps matching TRBD1 (5 bases). Germline-derived CDR1 and CDR2 are SGHRS and YFSETQ. The CDR3 totals 15 residues. Deletions cut 0 bases from V and 1 base from J, with 10 bases between. CDR3 DNA: TGCGCCAGCAGCTTGGGGACGGGGGAGAACACTGAAGCTTTCTTT. It codes for CASSLGTGENTEAFF.

At least ten counts were recorded for this clonotype. The CDR3 loop is CASSLGRGQVPDTQYF. The CDR3 nucleotides are TGTGCCAGCAGTTTAGGAAGAGGACAGGTTCCAGATACGCAGTATTTT. The chain combines TRBV12-3 or TRBV12-4 with TRBJ2-3; 7 bases are a match to TRBD1. This CDR3 is built from 16 residues. With V trimmed by 1 base and J by 4 bases, 8 bases remained unmatched.

This clonotype was seen more than once but under ten times. The chain combines TRBV10-3 with TRBJ1-2, with D tentatively TRBD1 (5 bases). CDR3 size: 14 residues. Trimming took off 7 bases at V and 2 bases at J, with 14 bases between the two ends. CDR1 and CDR2 (germline): ENHRY, SYGVKD. CDR3 in amino acids: CAITTGAGNYGYTF. The CDR3 nucleotides are TGTGCCATCACTACCGGGGCAGGCAACTATGGCTACACCTTC.

Ten or more counts support this clonotype. CDR3 in amino acids: CSARGGADPNEQFF. CDR3 DNA sequence: TGCAGTGCTAGAGGGGGCGCGGACCCCAATGAGCAGTTCTTC. V gene TRBV20-1 combines with J gene TRBJ2-1, with a tentative D call TRBD1 (5 bases). Per the germline V gene, CDR1 is DFQATT and CDR2 is SNEGSKA (reference sequence). V was shortened by 1 base and J by 6 bases, with 13 bases between the two germline ends. The CDR3 spans 14 residues.

This clonotype has a handful of counts. This sequence joins TRBV3-1 and TRBJ2-2; no reliable D call. In germline, CDR1 is LGHDT, CDR2 YNNKEL (reference sequence). The CDR3 sequence is 15 residues long. V lost 4 bases, J lost 7 bases, and 16 bases lay in between. The DNA for the CDR3 is TGTGCCAGCAGCCTGCAGTCAGGTTTGAACGGGGAGCTGTTTTTT. Its protein is CASSLQSGLNGELFF. The full variable domain, rest sourced from reference TRBV3-1 and TRBJ2-2, is DTAVSQTPKYLVTQMGNDKSIKCEQNLGHDTMYWYKQDSKKFLKIMFSYNNKELIINETVPNRFSPKSPDKAHLNLHINSLELGDSAVYFCASSLQSGLNGELFFGEGSRLTVL.

This clonotype has a count of ten or more. The J gene is TRBJ1-2, the V gene TRBV28, with D hard to call. The CDR3 extends over 12 amino acids. The germline V and J ends were trimmed by 11 bases and 7 bases, with 17 bases remaining between them. Per germline, CDR1 MDHEN and CDR2 SYDVKM. DNA for the CDR3: TGTGCCTTAGCGCCGATAAAGGGTGGCTACACCTTC. This encodes CALAPIKGGYTF.

This clonotype was seen ten or more times. The chain employs TRBV7-9 and TRBJ2-7; TRBD1 aligns across 8 bases. The CDR3 is 14 amino acids. Unmatched junction bases numbered 9, after V lost 5 bases and J lost 6 bases. The germline V gene has CDR1 SEHNR and CDR2 FQNEAQ (reference sequence). DNA of the CDR3: TGTGCCAGCAGCCGACAGGGGTCCCAGGTCGAGCAGTACTTC. It yields the protein CASSRQGSQVEQYF. Full variable domain (missing parts from reference TRBV7-9 and TRBJ2-7): DTGVSQNPRHKITKRGQNVTFRCDPISEHNRLYWYRQTLGQGPEFLTYFQNEAQLEKSRLLSDRFSAERPKGSFSTLEIQRTEQGDSAMYLCASSRQGSQVEQYFGPGTRLTVT.

This clonotype was counted ten times or more. The CDR3 spells CSASKVQLGDTQYF. CDR3 DNA sequence: TGCAGTGCTAGTAAAGTCCAACTAGGAGATACGCAGTATTTT. The chain employs TRBV20-1 and TRBJ2-3; D may be TRBD2 (5 bases). V lost 3 bases and J 5 bases, leaving 15 bases between the germline ends. The V gene's germline CDR1 is DFQATT and CDR2 SNEGSKA (reference sequence). The CDR3 contains 14 residues.

This clonotype was counted many times. The CDR3 is CASSDRVQETQYF. The CDR3 region has the DNA TGTGCCAGCAGCGACAGGGTCCAAGAGACCCAGTACTTC. The chain links TRBV9 to TRBJ2-5, with TRBD1 as a possible D gene (6 bases). Trimming removed 3 bases at V and 1 base at J, with 7 bases between. This CDR3 has 13 amino acids. Per germline, CDR1 SGDLS and CDR2 YYNGEE. The variable domain in full, with the rest retrieved from reference TRBV9 and TRBJ2-5, is DSGVTQTPKHLITATGQRVTLRCSPRSGDLSVYWYQQSLDQGLQFLIQYYNGEERAKGNILERFSAQQFPDLHSELNLSSLELGDSALYFCASSDRVQETQYFGPGTRLLVL.

This clonotype was recorded many times. The chain is built from TRBV6-5 and TRBJ2-3, with D tentatively TRBD2 (6 bases). The V gene's germline CDR1 is MNHEY and CDR2 SVGAGI. CDR3 length: 15 residues. Trimming took 8 bases from V and 2 from J, leaving 17 bases between them. For the CDR3, the DNA is TGTGCCAGCTCTTCACGAGGCGGGGACACAGATACGCAGTATTTT. Translating it yields CASSSRGGDTDTQYF.

This clonotype was recorded many times. The V gene is TRBV4-3, the J gene TRBJ2-6; 7 nucleotides align to TRBD1. Unmatched junction bases numbered 4, after V lost 1 base and J lost 4 bases. Germline CDR1 and CDR2: LGHNA and YSLEER. The CDR3 spans 16 residues. CDR3 sequence: CASSQVRGMGANVLTF. CDR3 bases: TGCGCCAGCAGCCAAGTCAGGGGGATGGGGGCCAACGTCCTGACTTTC.

The table lists this clonotype with many counts. The chain couples TRBV5-1 to TRBJ2-3, with D possibly called TRBD1 or TRBD2 (6 bases each). There are 16 residues in the CDR3. The V gene's germline CDR1 is SGHRS and CDR2 YFSETQ. V was cut by 3 bases and J by 2 bases, with 16 bases left in between. CDR3 bases: TGCGCCAGCAGCTGGGGTAGGGGGGCACACACAGATACGCAGTATTTT. Its translation: CASSWGRGAHTDTQYF.

This clonotype was observed at least ten times. The chain has TRBV5-1 and TRBJ2-1; the match to TRBD2 covers 9 bases. This CDR3 has 15 amino acids. With V trimmed by 0 bases and J by 4 bases, 2 bases remained unmatched. Per germline, CDR1 SGHRS and CDR2 YFSETQ. The CDR3 here is CASSLERGAYNEQFF. The CDR3 DNA reads as TGCGCCAGCAGCTTGGAGCGGGGGGCGTACAATGAGCAGTTCTTC.

This clonotype was detected a few times. The rearrangement uses TRBV20-1 and TRBJ2-1; 11 nucleotides line up with TRBD1. Unmatched junction bases numbered 5, after V lost 6 bases and J lost 7 bases. CDR3 length: 13 amino acids. Germline V lookup: CDR1 DFQATT, CDR2 SNEGSKA (reference sequence). The CDR3 here is CSARTGGGNEQFF. CDR3 nucleotides: TGCAGTGCCCGGACAGGGGGCGGGAATGAGCAGTTCTTC.

This clonotype has ten or more counts. The chain employs TRBV7-2 and TRBJ2-6; D not certain. The V end was cut by 5 bases, the J end by 0 bases, with 14 bases between. The germline V gene has CDR1 SGHTA and CDR2 FQGNSA. The CDR3 consists of 17 residues. Written as DNA, the CDR3 is TGTGCCAGCAGCCTCATCCCACCCGACTCTGGGGCCAACGTCCTGACTTTC. Encoded protein: CASSLIPPDSGANVLTF.

This clonotype was counted a few times. V is TRBV20-1 and J is TRBJ2-4; unclear D gene. The CDR3 spans 14 residues. Germline V gene data show CDR1 as DFQATT and CDR2 as SNEGSKA (reference sequence). Trimming removed 6 bases at V and 1 base at J, with 13 bases between. As DNA, the CDR3 is TGCAGTGCCGAAGGTCGGAGCGCCAAAAACATTCAGTACTTC. It yields the protein CSAEGRSAKNIQYF.

The sample holds a few counts of this clonotype. The chain recombines TRBV5-6 with TRBJ2-3, with D possibly matching TRBD2 (6 bases). Germline V gene data show CDR1 as SGHDT and CDR2 as YYEEEE. The CDR3 extends over 16 amino acids. Deletions cut 4 bases from V and 2 bases from J, with 17 bases between. The CDR3 region has the DNA TGTGCCAGCAGCCGGAGGGGTCGGCGGAACACAGATACGCAGTATTTT. Translation gives CASSRRGRRNTDTQYF.

This clonotype was detected many times. The rearrangement uses TRBV5-1 and TRBJ1-2; a weak D match, TRBD1 (5 bases). Germline CDR1 SGHRS, CDR2 YFSETQ. This CDR3 contains 12 residues. Between the trimmed V and J ends, which lost 4 bases and 6 bases, there was a span of 10 bases. CDR3 loop: CASSPEGHGYTF. CDR3 DNA: TGCGCCAGCAGCCCCGAGGGGCATGGCTACACCTTC. The whole variable domain, remainder taken from reference TRBV5-1 and TRBJ1-2, is KAGVTQTPRYLIKTRGQQVTLSCSPISGHRSVSWYQQTPGQGLQFLFEYFSETQRNKGNFPGRFSGRQFSNSRSEMNVSTLELGDSALYLCASSPEGHGYTFGSGTRLTVV.

This clonotype was counted a few times. The V gene is TRBV10-3, the J gene TRBJ2-7; 10 bases agree with TRBD1. The CDR3 loop spans 15 amino acids. Germline values: CDR1 ENHRY, CDR2 SYGVKD. Trimming at V came to 4 bases and at J to 1 base, leaving 4 bases not matched to a gene. The CDR3 loop is CAISAGQGGSYEQYF. CDR3 nucleotide sequence: TGTGCCATCAGTGCCGGACAGGGGGGATCCTACGAGCAGTACTTC.